The present T cell receptor beta chain was sequenced within a study of technical replicates of blood from a few donors. Trimming cost V 4 bases and J 3 bases, with 15 bases left between them. The CDR3 contains 15 residues. Per the germline V gene, CDR1 is SNHLY and CDR2 is FYNNEI. The repertoire was sequenced with immunoSEQ multiplex PCR; TCRdb's copy has only in-frame clones and lacks some. The data contain fewer than 75,000 clones, 93% of them singletons. V gene TRBV2 combines with J gene TRBJ1-1; no reliable D call. The source is a human donor in good health. The sample consisted of T cells isolated from PBMCs. Here the CDR3 DNA reads TGTGCCAGCAGTGGGCAAGGAGCGGTAGACACTGAAGCTTTCTTT. Translation gives CASSGQGAVDTEAFF.